The 11 T cell receptor beta chains reported below all come from one sample, sequenced in a study of blood T cell repertoires in COVID-19. Libraries were prepared by immunoSEQ multiplex PCR; TCRdb keeps only in-frame clonotypes and omits some of them. This sample has tens of thousands of clones, with 70% to 90% found just once. The source material was peripheral blood. The source is a man between 50 and 59 years old with active COVID-19.

V usage is TRBV27 and J usage is TRBJ2-3; D is perhaps TRBD2 (5 bases). The CDR3 is 15 residues long. The V end was cut by 1 base, the J end by 2 bases, with 10 bases between. From germline, CDR1 is MNHEY and CDR2 SMNVEV (reference sequence). For the CDR3, the DNA is TGTGCCAGCAGTTTATTCGGACTTATCACAGATACGCAGTATTTT. Protein product: CASSLFGLITDTQYF.

The chain joins TRBV27 to TRBJ2-5, with 9 bases identical to TRBD2. V lost 1 base to trimming and J lost 6 bases; unmatched junction nucleotides: 9. Germline V lookup: CDR1 MNHEY, CDR2 SMNVEV (reference sequence). The CDR3 runs to 16 residues. The chain's CDR3 is CASSLFGTSFEKTQYF. The CDR3 DNA is TGTGCCAGCAGTTTATTCGGGACTAGCTTTGAGAAGACCCAGTACTTC.

A single count supports this clone. V is TRBV6-1 and J is TRBJ1-2; no definite D call. This CDR3 comprises 12 residues. With 2 bases removed from V and 4 bases from J, the gap between germline ends came to 5 bases. Germline V gene data show CDR1 as MNHNS and CDR2 as SASEGT. CDR3 region: CASSENGYGYTF. The CDR3 nucleotides read TGTGCCAGCAGTGAAAACGGCTATGGCTACACCTTC.

This sequence joins TRBV12-3 or TRBV12-4 and TRBJ2-3; D call uncertain. The CDR3 extends over 13 amino acids. V shed 7 bases and J shed 2 bases, with 10 bases lying between them. The CDR3 reads CASIHPNTDTQYF. The DNA for the CDR3 is TGTGCCAGCATCCACCCTAACACAGATACGCAGTATTTT.

CDR3 sequence reads: CASSVTTGATNEKLFF. The CDR3 DNA reads TGTGCCAGCAGCGTTACCACGGGGGCAACTAATGAAAAACTGTTTTTT. The gene calls are TRBV7-2 and TRBJ1-4; possibly TRBD1 for D (5 bases). Trimming shortened V by 5 bases and J by 0 bases, and 13 bases separated the two germline ends. The CDR3 is 16 residues long. From germline, CDR1 is SGHTA and CDR2 FQGNSA.

This chain joins TRBV25-1 and TRBJ2-2, with 7 bases aligning to TRBD1. The CDR3 totals 16 residues. The ends lost 3 bases at V and 4 bases at J; junction bases unmatched: 8. Germline values: CDR1 MGHDK, CDR2 SYGVNS. As DNA, the CDR3 is TGTGCCAGCAGTGAGGACAGGAACAAGGGCACCGGGGAGCTGTTTTTT. Its translation is CASSEDRNKGTGELFF.

The genes are TRBV27 and TRBJ2-5, with D possibly matching TRBD2 (5 bases). Trimming removed 6 bases from V and 5 bases from J, with 19 bases in between. The germline CDR1 and CDR2 sequences are MNHEY and SMNVEV (reference sequence). CDR3 length: 15 residues. CDR3 in DNA: TGTGCCAGCAGGTCGGGGTATCTTGCCTTTGAGACCCAGTACTTC. Translation gives CASRSGYLAFETQYF.

V usage is TRBV29-1 and J usage is TRBJ2-2, with 7 bases aligning to TRBD1. Germline CDR1 and CDR2: SQVTM and ANQGSEA. The ends lost 4 bases at V and 6 bases at J; junction bases unmatched: 8. The CDR3 has 14 amino acids. CDR3: CSVAYGTDPGELFF. The CDR3 DNA is TGCAGCGTTGCCTACGGGACAGATCCCGGGGAGCTGTTTTTT.

The chain recombines TRBV7-9 with TRBJ1-1; D might be TRBD1 (5 bases). The CDR3 totals 13 residues. V was clipped by 1 base and J by 8 bases, with 11 bases between them. The germline gives CDR1 SEHNR, CDR2 FQNEAQ (reference sequence). CDR3 coding DNA: TGTGCCAGCAGCTTAGGTAGCGGGGGAGAAGCTTTCTTT. Encoded protein: CASSLGSGGEAFF.

The rearrangement uses TRBV6-5 and TRBJ2-7; weak D call: TRBD1 (6 bases). This CDR3 has 14 amino acids. Germline V gene data show CDR1 as MNHEY and CDR2 as SVGAGI. V was shortened by 2 bases and J by 3 bases, with 11 bases between the two germline ends. Here the CDR3 reads CASSYRSGDYEQYF. CDR3 DNA sequence: TGTGCCAGCAGTTACCGTTCAGGGGACTACGAGCAGTACTTC.

The CDR3 loop is CASSGRLAGGAGELFF. CDR3 in DNA: TGTGCCAGCAGTGGAAGACTAGCGGGAGGGGCCGGGGAGCTGTTTTTT. The V call is TRBV6-1, the J call TRBJ2-2; 14 bases align to TRBD2. This CDR3 comprises 16 residues. In germline, CDR1 is MNHNS, CDR2 SASEGT. Trimming removed 4 bases from V and 6 bases from J; junction bases left unmatched: 4.